This passage covers 17 T cell receptor beta chains from one sample sequenced in a study of T cells expressing NK-cell markers. TCRdb reprocessed the 5' RACE reads and reports one entry per CDR3 protein, with no DNA. The sample has a few hundred thousand distinct CDR3 sequences. The sequenced sample consisted of blood T cells: a sorted CD56 or NKG2C T cell subset, CD4+ or CD8+ T cells, or bulk PBMC T cells (not recorded which). The receptor source for this set is a man aged 18 to 29 in good health.

This sequence joins TRBV5-1 and TRBJ1-2; without DNA, the TCRdb call of TRBD1 cannot be checked. The CDR3 is 13 amino acids. CDR1 is SGHRS, CDR2 YFSETQ, per germline. CDR3 loop: CASSLRWTDNYTF.

The rearrangement uses TRBV27 and TRBJ2-1; the TRBD1 assignment by TCRdb is unverifiable without DNA. This CDR3 is built from 17 residues. Germline V gives CDR1 MNHEY, CDR2 SMNVEV (reference sequence). CDR3 loop: CASSSPLNRASYNEQFF.

V and J are TRBV7-9 and TRBJ2-3; lacking DNA, the TRBD2 call made by TCRdb goes unchecked. The CDR3 is made up of 17 amino acids. The germline gives CDR1 SEHNR, CDR2 FQNEAQ (reference sequence). The CDR3 sequence is CASSLPSTGGVTDTQYF. Based on the CDR3 plus reference TRBV7-9 and TRBJ2-3, the full variable domain is DTGVSQNPRHKITKRGQNVTFRCDPISEHNRLYWYRQTLGQGPEFLTYFQNEAQLEKSRLLSDRFSAERPKGSFSTLEIQRTEQGDSAMYLCASSLPSTGGVTDTQYFGPGTRLTVL.

The chain joins TRBV24-1 to TRBJ2-2; TCRdb calls TRBD2, which cannot be checked without DNA. The CDR3 sequence is 21 residues long. Germline loops: CDR1 KGHDR, CDR2 SFDVKD. The CDR3 protein is CATSDLQAVTSGLETTGELFF.

The chain combines TRBV7-9 with TRBJ2-5; TCRdb returns TRBD1, unconfirmable since there is no DNA. The length of the CDR3 is 16 residues. Looked up from germline, CDR1 is SEHNR and CDR2 is FQNEAQ (reference sequence). The CDR3 loop is CASSLGGGRMGETQYF.

V gene TRBV5-1 combines with J gene TRBJ2-4. This CDR3 is 16 amino acids long. CDR1 is SGHRS, CDR2 YFSETQ, per germline. The CDR3 here is CASSLEGLIAKNIQYF.

The chain uses TRBV4-3 and TRBJ2-7; lacking DNA, the TRBD1 call made by TCRdb goes unchecked. This CDR3 contains 19 residues. Germline CDR1 LGHNA, CDR2 YSLEER. The chain's CDR3 is CASSQSTVKGGSPEYEQYF.

This chain connects TRBV29-1 to TRBJ2-2; TCRdb selects TRBD2, and the lack of DNA leaves this call unchecked. This CDR3 has 13 residues. Germline V gene data show CDR1 as SQVTM and CDR2 as ANQGSEA. The CDR3 is CSVELVNTGELFF.

The gene calls are TRBV28 and TRBJ2-1. The CDR3 extends over 16 amino acids. The germline V gene has CDR1 MDHEN and CDR2 SYDVKM. CDR3 protein: CASHSTSGSLHNEQFF.

The V and J genes are TRBV18 and TRBJ1-2; the TCRdb call, TRBD1, lacks DNA for checking. CDR1 is KGHSH and CDR2 is LQKENI in the germline V gene. The CDR3 runs 14 residues. The CDR3 reads CASSPPKGDYGYTF.

The J gene is TRBJ1-6, the V gene TRBV10-3; without DNA, the TCRdb call of TRBD1 cannot be checked. The CDR3 is 15 amino acids. CDR1 is ENHRY, CDR2 SYGVKD, per germline. The CDR3 protein is CAISDGAGDNSPLHF.

V is TRBV20-1 and J is TRBJ2-7; the D call from TCRdb, TRBD2, cannot be confirmed without DNA. There are 13 residues in the CDR3. CDR1 DFQATT and CDR2 SNEGSKA come from the germline V gene (reference sequence). CDR3 region: CSATTSNVYEQYF.

The chain has TRBV5-1 and TRBJ2-1; TCRdb designates TRBD2, a call that cannot be tested without DNA. Germline V gives CDR1 SGHRS, CDR2 YFSETQ. This CDR3 is built from 18 residues. The CDR3 region is CASSSLPLAGAGYNEQFF.

The chain carries TRBV5-1 and TRBJ2-7; TCRdb proposes TRBD2, but this gene call is untestable without DNA. Germline V CDR1 and CDR2: SGHRS, YFSETQ. This CDR3 contains 15 residues. The CDR3 loop reads CASSRTGAGATKQYF.

This chain joins TRBV7-2 and TRBJ2-5; TCRdb's D gene call, TRBD1, goes unchecked for lack of DNA. This CDR3 contains 15 residues. CDR1 is SGHTA and CDR2 is FQGNSA in the germline V gene. The CDR3 protein is CASSTRTGVRETQYF.

The V and J genes are TRBV10-3 and TRBJ1-5. Germline assignment: CDR1 ENHRY and CDR2 SYGVKD. The CDR3 extends over 18 amino acids. CDR3 amino acids: CAISDGRAGWDSNQPQHF.

The rearrangement uses TRBV6-2 or TRBV6-3 and TRBJ2-7; no DNA is available, so the TRBD1 call from TCRdb remains unchecked. Germline V CDR1 and CDR2: MNHEY, SVGEGT. The CDR3 sequence is 16 residues long. CDR3 loop: CASRNTQGRRSYEQYF.